These 21 T cell receptor beta chains came from one sample sequenced in a study of early T cells in non-severe SARS-CoV-2 infection. TCRdb analysed the 5' RACE reads with MiXCR anew, one entry per CDR3 protein. The sample holds under 45,000 distinct CDR3 sequences, approximately 7.2% seen once. The specimen was whole blood, collected at baseline. The origin of the receptors is an adult who was a healthcare worker with PCR-confirmed SARS-CoV-2 infection or an uninfected control (not recorded which).

This clonotype was seen only a few times. The chain recombines TRBV27 with TRBJ1-1, with TRBD1 matching over 7 bases. The CDR3 loop spans 15 amino acids. Losses at the gene ends were 3 bases for V and 1 base for J; bases not matched to a gene: 5. The germline gives CDR1 MNHEY, CDR2 SMNVEV (reference sequence). CDR3 protein: CASSLFGTANTEAFF. In DNA, the CDR3 is TGTGCCAGCAGTTTGTTCGGGACAGCGAACACTGAAGCTTTCTTT.

This clonotype was seen at least ten times. CDR3 sequence reads: CASSIRTGSSYEQYF. CDR3 nucleotide sequence: TGTGCCAGTAGTATAAGGACAGGGTCGTCCTACGAGCAGTACTTC. V is TRBV19 and J is TRBJ2-7; 8 positions agree with TRBD1. Per germline, CDR1 LNHDA and CDR2 SQIVND (reference sequence). The CDR3 has 15 amino acids. Losses at the gene ends were 2 bases for V and 1 base for J; bases not matched to a gene: 4.

This clonotype is judged medium-sized. The J gene is TRBJ1-2, the V gene TRBV7-6, with D maybe TRBD1 (6 bases). V lost 1 base, J lost 8 bases, and 11 bases lay in between. The CDR3 length is 13 residues. Germline V CDR1 and CDR2: SGHVS, FNYEAQ. The CDR3 protein is CASSLEGVSGYTF. CDR3 nucleotides: TGTGCCAGCAGCTTAGAGGGGGTTAGCGGCTACACCTTC.

This clonotype appeared many times. The gene calls are TRBV5-5 and TRBJ1-5, with a possible D match to TRBD1 (5 bases). CDR3 length equals 15 residues. The germline V gene encodes CDR1 SGHKS and CDR2 YYEKEE (reference sequence). Trimming stripped 3 bases from V and 4 bases from J, with 14 bases between. As DNA, the CDR3 is TGTGCCAGCAGCTCCGGACACTCCGGGAATCAGCCCCAGCATTTT. This gives the protein CASSSGHSGNQPQHF.

This clonotype has ten or more counts. The rearrangement uses TRBV27 and TRBJ2-2; D perhaps matches TRBD1 (5 bases). Germline-derived CDR1 and CDR2 are MNHEY and SMNVEV (reference sequence). The CDR3 spans 15 residues. V was cut by 5 bases and J by 1 base, with 11 bases left in between. CDR3 residues: CASSPYTGNTGELFF. For the CDR3, the DNA is TGTGCCAGCAGTCCCTACACAGGGAACACCGGGGAGCTGTTTTTT.

This clonotype was found a few times. This chain links TRBV12-3 or TRBV12-4 with TRBJ2-1, with 8 nucleotides matching TRBD2. J lost 5 bases, V lost 2 bases, and 5 bases had no gene match. There are 15 residues in the CDR3. The CDR3 region is CASSLISGDHNEQFF. CDR3 coding DNA: TGTGCCAGCAGTTTAATTAGCGGGGACCACAATGAGCAGTTCTTC.

Only a few counts were recorded for this clonotype. The chain is built from TRBV6-5 and TRBJ2-3, with D perhaps TRBD2 (5 bases). This CDR3 contains 15 residues. The germline CDR1 and CDR2 sequences are MNHEY and SVGAGI. V lost 6 bases to trimming and J lost 1 base, with 14 bases between them. The CDR3 nucleotides read TGTGCCAGCAGCCCCGGACTCCACGGCACAGATACGCAGTATTTT. This translates into CASSPGLHGTDTQYF.

The rearrangement uses TRBV7-9 and TRBJ2-1, with TRBD1 identical over 9 bases. Unmatched junction bases numbered 6, after V lost 3 bases and J lost 6 bases. The germline CDR1 and CDR2 sequences are SEHNR and FQNEAQ (reference sequence). The CDR3 is 15 residues long. CDR3 loop: CASSFTGGWFNEQFF. CDR3 sequence (DNA): TGTGCCAGCAGCTTCACAGGGGGCTGGTTCAATGAGCAGTTCTTC.

This chain uses TRBV5-4 with TRBJ1-6, with a possible D match to TRBD1 (5 bases). The germline V gene has CDR1 SGHNT and CDR2 YYREEE (reference sequence). With 4 bases removed from V and 8 bases from J, the gap between germline ends came to 7 bases. The CDR3 is 12 residues long. The CDR3, as DNA: TGTGCCAGCAGCGGGACCGATTCACCCCTCCACTTT. It yields the protein CASSGTDSPLHF.

V gene TRBV7-2 combines with J gene TRBJ1-5; no firm D call. Germline V gene sequence: CDR1 SGHTA, CDR2 FQGNSA. Trimming pared 1 base from V and 5 bases from J, leaving 9 bases between. The CDR3 is made up of 14 amino acids. Written as DNA, the CDR3 is TGTGCCAGCAGCTTAGAGGGCCTGGATCAGCCCCAGCATTTT. It codes for CASSLEGLDQPQHF.

This clonotype was picked up many times. The V gene is TRBV20-1, the J gene TRBJ2-1; D is uncertain. From germline, CDR1 is DFQATT and CDR2 SNEGSKA (reference sequence). CDR3 length: 12 residues. Trimming left V 1 base short and J 7 bases short, with 8 bases between. CDR3 protein: CSARGLENEQFF. In DNA form, the CDR3 reads TGCAGTGCTAGAGGGTTGGAGAATGAGCAGTTCTTC.

The V and J genes are TRBV10-1 and TRBJ1-1, with 8 bases matching TRBD1. J was trimmed by 0 bases and V by 3 bases; bases with no gene match: 6. This CDR3 comprises 16 residues. Germline V gene data show CDR1 as WNHNN and CDR2 as SYGVQD (reference sequence). The CDR3 loop reads CASSDQTGGLNTEAFF. The CDR3 DNA reads as TGCGCCAGCAGTGATCAAACAGGGGGATTGAACACTGAAGCTTTCTTT.

This clonotype has ten or more counts. The J gene is TRBJ2-7, the V gene TRBV21-1. TRBV21-1 is recorded as a pseudogene. This CDR3 spans 12 amino acids. CDR3 region: CANSKASYEQYF. The CDR3 DNA reads TGTGCCAACAGCAAAGCCAGCTACGAGCAGTACTTC.

The chain joins TRBV7-3 to TRBJ1-5; D is ambiguous. V lost 8 bases to trimming and J lost 3 bases, with 11 bases between them. CDR1 is SGHTA, CDR2 FQGTGA, per germline. The CDR3 sequence is 13 residues long. The CDR3: CASALEVNQPQHF. CDR3 coding DNA: TGTGCCAGCGCGCTGGAGGTCAATCAGCCCCAGCATTTT. The complete variable domain, with remaining parts taken from reference TRBV7-3 and TRBJ1-5, reads GAGVSQTPSNKVTEKGKYVELRCDPISGHTALYWYRQSLGQGPEFLIYFQGTGAADDSGLPNDRFFAVRPEGSVSTLKIQRTERGDSAVYLCASALEVNQPQHFGDGTRLSIL.

This clonotype appeared many times. The chain is built from TRBV6-2 or TRBV6-3 and TRBJ1-5, with unresolved D. Germline assignment: CDR1 MNHEY and CDR2 SVGEGT. The CDR3 extends over 13 amino acids. V lost 5 bases to trimming and J lost 6 bases, with 11 bases between them. The CDR3 protein is CASSRQTIQPQHF. The DNA for the CDR3 is TGTGCCAGCAGTCGGCAAACGATTCAGCCCCAGCATTTT.

This clonotype was seen at least ten times. The missing conserved phenylalanine or tryptophan at the end of this CDR3 makes a read error likely. It is unclear where the CDR3 begins or ends on the DNA, so no DNA is shown, and the CDR3 is as TCRdb lists it. The chain has TRBV20-1 and TRBJ2-5; TRBD1, as called in the table, went unchecked against the DNA. Germline loops: CDR1 DFQATT, CDR2 SNEGSKA (reference sequence). The CDR3 contains 13 residues when both ends are counted. The CDR3 loop is CSARRDGQSKISL.

Regarding this clonotype: The DNA is omitted, as the CDR3 cannot be located on it reliably, and the CDR3 follows TCRdb's listing. This rearrangement joins TRBV7-5 to TRBJ2-5; the table's TRBD1 call for D was not verified on the DNA. TRBV7-5 is annotated as a pseudogene. From its first to its last residue, the CDR3 has 22 amino acids. CDR3: CISVSEALSRDREDGIGETQYF.

This clonotype was observed at least ten times. J is TRBJ2-7 and V is TRBV27; 7 bases are a match to TRBD1. Germline CDR1 is MNHEY and CDR2 is SMNVEV (reference sequence). V gave up 5 bases and J gave up 4 bases; unmatched junction bases: 5. This CDR3 region has 13 residues. CDR3 in DNA: TGTGCCAGCAGTACCATACAGGGGTACGAGCAGTACTTC. It yields the protein CASSTIQGYEQYF.

This clonotype was counted between two and nine times. The chain employs TRBV18 and TRBJ1-5; no definite D call. Germline CDR1 and CDR2: KGHSH and LQKENI. The V gene lost 2 bases and the J gene lost 8 bases, with 10 bases spanning the gap. The CDR3 covers 13 residues. As DNA, the CDR3 is TGTGCCAGCTCACCATCGGAGGGCGAGCCCCAGCATTTT. It yields the protein CASSPSEGEPQHF.

The rearrangement joins TRBV7-6 to TRBJ1-1; D gene uncertain. The CDR3 covers 13 residues. V was cut by 5 bases and J by 8 bases, with 15 bases left in between. Germline V gene data show CDR1 as SGHVS and CDR2 as FNYEAQ. DNA of the CDR3: TGTGCCAGCAGCCTAAATCGGGATAGGGAAGCTTTCTTT. This encodes CASSLNRDREAFF.

The V and J genes are TRBV30 and TRBJ2-3, with 10 bases aligning to TRBD1. The CDR3 runs to 15 residues. The V segment lost 5 bases and the J segment 1 base; nucleotides outside the gene matches: 6. Germline CDR1 and CDR2: GTSNPN and SVGIG (reference sequence). In DNA form, the CDR3 reads TGTGCCTGGTTAGGACAGGGGGTCGGCACAGATACGCAGTATTTT. It translates to CAWLGQGVGTDTQYF.